One and the same sample provided the 26 T cell receptor beta chains below, sequenced in a study of blood T cell repertoires in COVID-19. Assay used: immunoSEQ multiplex PCR; TCRdb lists only in-frame clones, some missing. The sample lists a few hundred thousand clones, around 90% occurring once. Sequenced input: peripheral blood. These receptors all stem from a man between 18 and 29 years old with COVID-19, enrolled during active disease.

The chain links TRBV12-3 or TRBV12-4 to TRBJ1-3; no clear D gene. The CDR3 has 11 residues. Deletions cut 11 bases from V and 0 bases from J, with 5 bases between. CDR3 in DNA: TGTGCCTCGGGCTCTGGAAACACCATATATTTT. It translates to CASGSGNTIYF.

V and J are TRBV19 and TRBJ2-2; 9 positions match TRBD1. The CDR3 length is 15 residues. After removal of 7 bases from V and 4 bases from J, the junction contained 7 bases not matched to a gene. Germline V lookup: CDR1 LNHDA, CDR2 SQIVND (reference sequence). DNA for the CDR3: TGTGCCAGTATAAGAGACAGGGGGTCCACCGGGGAGCTGTTTTTT. Its translation is CASIRDRGSTGELFF.

The chain carries TRBV7-9 and TRBJ2-2; possible D gene TRBD1, 7 bases. V shed 1 base and J shed 2 bases, with 11 bases lying between them. Germline loops: CDR1 SEHNR, CDR2 FQNEAQ (reference sequence). This CDR3 has 16 residues. In DNA, the CDR3 is TGTGCCAGCAGCTTAGAGGAGGGGGCCAACACCGGGGAGCTGTTTTTT. This gives the protein CASSLEEGANTGELFF.

The table lists this clone with a few counts. The V gene is TRBV2, the J gene TRBJ1-2; the D gene is possibly TRBD1 (5 bases). This CDR3 spans 17 amino acids. Per germline, CDR1 SNHLY and CDR2 FYNNEI. The V gene lost 4 bases and the J gene lost 4 bases, with 22 bases spanning the gap. The CDR3 sequence: CASSVESRGTVRYGYTF. CDR3 DNA: TGTGCCAGCAGTGTAGAAAGTCGGGGGACGGTACGCTATGGCTACACCTTC.

The chain combines TRBV12-3 or TRBV12-4 with TRBJ2-1; TRBD2 matches 7 bases. This CDR3 has 12 residues. The J segment lost 8 bases and the V segment lost 3 bases, leaving 1 base of the junction unmatched. The CDR3 loop is CASSFGGDEQFF. CDR3 nucleotides: TGTGCCAGCAGTTTTGGGGGGGATGAGCAGTTCTTC.

The chain carries TRBV6-4 and TRBJ2-1; tentative D call: TRBD1 (5 bases). The germline gives CDR1 MRHNA, CDR2 SNTAGT. Trimming removed 5 bases at V and 0 bases at J, with 14 bases between. CDR3 length: 16 amino acids. The CDR3 region has the DNA TGTGCCAGCAGTCAAACTGCAGGGATCTCCTACAATGAGCAGTTCTTC. Translation gives CASSQTAGISYNEQFF.

The chain is built from TRBV14 and TRBJ1-1, with no clear D. This CDR3 comprises 15 residues. V was shortened by 4 bases and J by 5 bases, with 17 bases between the two germline ends. Germline CDR1 reads SGHDN; CDR2 reads FVKESK. Written as DNA, the CDR3 is TGTGCCAGCAGCCCAAACTTCCCGCGGCAAACTGAAGCTTTCTTT. Its protein product is CASSPNFPRQTEAFF.

The chain carries TRBV2 and TRBJ2-1, with 11 bases aligning to TRBD1. The CDR3 contains 14 residues. V lost 5 bases, J lost 9 bases, and 6 bases stayed unmatched. Germline lookup yields CDR1 SNHLY and CDR2 FYNNEI. DNA of the CDR3: TGTGCCAGCAGTAGGGGACAGGGGGGAGGTGAGCAGTTCTTC. The encoded protein is CASSRGQGGGEQFF.

This chain links TRBV24-1 with TRBJ1-2; 9 bases are shared with TRBD1. V was clipped by 7 bases and J by 7 bases; unmatched bases: 9. The CDR3 totals 14 residues. CDR1 is KGHDR, CDR2 SFDVKD, per germline. The CDR3 reads CATSGGDRVGGYTF. The CDR3 DNA reads TGTGCCACCAGCGGCGGGGACAGGGTTGGTGGCTACACCTTC.

This clone was counted between two and nine times. The rearrangement uses TRBV10-1 and TRBJ1-2; 8 bases line up with TRBD1. The CDR3 sequence is 13 residues long. CDR1 is WNHNN and CDR2 is SYGVQD in the germline V gene (reference sequence). J was trimmed by 9 bases and V by 4 bases; bases with no gene match: 7. The CDR3 protein is CASSAGQGRSYTF. The CDR3 coding sequence is TGCGCCAGCAGTGCCGGACAGGGCCGGAGCTACACCTTC.

The CDR3 sequence: CASRRTGTGELFF. In nucleotides, the CDR3 is TGTGCCAGCAGACGGACGGGAACCGGGGAGCTGTTTTTT. J is TRBJ2-2 and V is TRBV27; D might be TRBD2 (5 bases). Germline V gene lookup returns CDR1 MNHEY and CDR2 SMNVEV (reference sequence). V lost 6 bases and J 5 bases, leaving 10 bases between the germline ends. The CDR3 has 13 amino acids.

This chain joins TRBV18 and TRBJ1-1; unclear D gene. CDR3 length: 12 residues. Germline loops: CDR1 KGHSH, CDR2 LQKENI. Trimming pared 5 bases from V and 1 base from J, leaving 5 bases between. The CDR3 loop is CASSIGNTEAFF. The CDR3 coding sequence is TGTGCCAGCTCAATCGGGAACACTGAAGCTTTCTTT.

J is TRBJ1-3 and V is TRBV3-1 (or the pseudogene TRBV3-2); no reliable D call. CDR1 and CDR2 (germline): LGHDT, YNNKEL (reference sequence). V was trimmed by 1 base and J by 4 bases, leaving 8 bases between them. There are 14 residues in the CDR3. Here the CDR3 reads CASSQVTAGNTIYF. For the CDR3, the DNA is TGTGCCAGCAGCCAAGTCACAGCCGGAAACACCATATATTTT.

Worth noting for this clone: Distinct nucleotide sequences in the sample also encode this CDR3. This chain connects TRBV19 to TRBJ2-7; 12 bases map to TRBD1. Trimming took 6 bases from V and 4 from J; bases not matched to a gene: 4. Germline V lookup: CDR1 LNHDA, CDR2 SQIVND (reference sequence). The CDR3 is 14 amino acids. CDR3 residues: CASSGTGGAYEQYF. The CDR3 coding sequence is TGTGCCAGTAGCGGGACAGGGGGCGCGTACGAGCAGTACTTC.

The gene calls are TRBV6-1 and TRBJ2-7, with TRBD1 identical over 7 bases. The CDR3 spans 14 residues. V lost 2 bases, J lost 12 bases, and 13 bases stayed unmatched. Germline V CDR1 and CDR2: MNHNS, SASEGT. Written as DNA, the CDR3 is TGTGCCAGCAGTGAAAAAATGACAGGGACCCCCTTGTACTTC. Translated: CASSEKMTGTPLYF.

This clone was seen more than once but under ten times. This chain connects TRBV6-6 to TRBJ2-2; D may be TRBD2 (5 bases). The V end was cut by 0 bases, the J end by 6 bases, with 8 bases between. Germline CDR1 is MNHNY and CDR2 is SVGAGI (reference sequence). The CDR3 consists of 14 residues. CDR3 nucleotides: TGTGCCAGCAGTTACTCGAGGGATCCCGGGGAGCTGTTTTTT. It yields the protein CASSYSRDPGELFF.

J is TRBJ2-6 and V is TRBV2; D is uncertain. CDR1 and CDR2 from the germline V gene are SNHLY and FYNNEI. This CDR3 has 15 amino acids. Trimming removed 3 bases at V and 0 bases at J, with 6 bases between. For the CDR3, the DNA is TGTGCCAGCAGTGACAGATACTCTGGGGCCAACGTCCTGACTTTC. Protein sequence: CASSDRYSGANVLTF. Supplemented by reference TRBV2 and TRBJ2-6, the full variable domain reads EPEVTQTPSHQVTQMGQEVILRCVPISNHLYFYWYRQILGQKVEFLVSFYNNEISEKSEIFDDQFSVERPDGSNFTLKIRSTKLEDSAMYFCASSDRYSGANVLTFGAGSRLTVL.

CDR3 DNA: TGTGCCAGCAGTATGTACGGGGGGGCCGTATCCGAGCAGTACTTC. Encoded protein: CASSMYGGAVSEQYF. The V and J genes are TRBV2 and TRBJ2-7, with 8 nucleotides matching TRBD2. CDR1 and CDR2 (germline): SNHLY, FYNNEI. The CDR3 has 15 amino acids. V shed 5 bases, J shed 6 bases, and the junction held 12 bases outside the gene matches.

The V call is TRBV21-1, the J call TRBJ2-3; TRBD2 is the table's D call, not checked against the DNA. TRBV21-1 is a pseudogene locus. This CDR3 has 15 amino acids. DNA of the CDR3: TGTGCCAGCAGCCTCGGGACTCTCAACACAGATACGCAGTATTTT. This codes for CASSLGTLNTDTQYF.

The chain employs TRBV3-1 (or the pseudogene TRBV3-2) and TRBJ1-2; D not resolved. CDR1 and CDR2 (germline): LGHDT, YNNKEL (reference sequence). V lost 4 bases to trimming and J lost 4 bases, with 16 bases between them. This CDR3 contains 15 residues. CDR3 coding DNA: TGTGCCAGCAGCCGTGACCACTCCTGGGCCTATGGCTACACCTTC. It is translated as CASSRDHSWAYGYTF.

In DNA, the CDR3 is TGTGCCAGTAGTCATCCCAGGGGAAGGAGAAGCAATCAGCCCCAGCATTTT. Protein product: CASSHPRGRRSNQPQHF. This chain joins TRBV19 and TRBJ1-5; a possible D gene is TRBD1 (6 bases). V lost 5 bases and J lost 1, with 18 bases in between. CDR3 length: 17 amino acids. Germline CDR1 reads LNHDA; CDR2 reads SQIVND (reference sequence).

This clone is a singleton in its sample. CDR3 region: CASSFPGTEAFF. The CDR3 coding sequence is TGTGCCAGCAGCTTTCCCGGCACTGAAGCTTTCTTT. The V call is TRBV7-9, the J call TRBJ1-1; no clear D gene. Trimming took 3 bases from V and 4 from J, leaving 6 bases between them. Germline assignment: CDR1 SEHNR and CDR2 FQNEAQ (reference sequence). This CDR3 has 12 amino acids.

This chain connects TRBV28 to TRBJ2-1; a possible D gene is TRBD2 (6 bases). Germline values: CDR1 MDHEN, CDR2 SYDVKM. With 4 bases removed from V and 4 bases from J, the gap between germline ends came to 14 bases. There are 15 residues in the CDR3. The CDR3 protein is CASSSGGVGYNEQFF. The DNA of the CDR3 is TGTGCCAGCAGTTCCGGGGGTGTGGGATACAATGAGCAGTTCTTC.

In DNA form, the CDR3 reads TGTGCCAGCAACTCATTAGCGGGGGGGTCAGACAATGAGCAGTTCTTC. Residues: CASNSLAGGSDNEQFF. This chain joins TRBV2 and TRBJ2-1; 11 nucleotides line up with TRBD2. Germline V CDR1 and CDR2: SNHLY, FYNNEI. V trimming: 7 bases; J trimming: 5 bases; junction bases outside the gene matches: 10. This CDR3 is built from 16 residues.

The CDR3: CASSQVRSSYNSPLHF. The CDR3 DNA sequence: TGTGCCAGCAGCCAAGTAAGGAGCTCCTATAATTCACCCCTCCACTTT. The chain is built from TRBV3-1 (or the pseudogene TRBV3-2) and TRBJ1-6; D unclear. This CDR3 has 16 residues. The germline V and J ends were trimmed by 1 base and 0 bases, with 7 bases remaining between them. Germline CDR1 reads LGHDT; CDR2 reads YNNKEL (reference sequence).

The genes are TRBV7-9 and TRBJ2-2; D is perhaps TRBD1 (6 bases). The CDR3 is 14 amino acids. CDR1 and CDR2 (germline): SEHNR, FQNEAQ (reference sequence). The germline V and J ends were trimmed by 3 bases and 6 bases, with 11 bases remaining between them. CDR3 residues: CASSLPQGPGELFF. CDR3 coding DNA: TGTGCCAGCAGCTTGCCTCAGGGGCCCGGGGAGCTGTTTTTT.